Listed below are T cell receptor beta chains from one sample, sequenced in a study of cytomegalovirus exposure and HLA in healthy donors. The protocol was immunoSEQ multiplex PCR, while the TCRdb copy is restricted to in-frame clones and leaves out a portion. The sample is made up of around 40,000 clones, and the top ten hold approximately 10% of it. The sequencing input was PBMCs. These receptors were taken from a man aged 40-49 years in good health and CMV-seropositive. CDR3s include the opening cysteine and the closing phenylalanine or tryptophan. A D gene is named only where the DNA matches it firmly.

CAWSSLSGANVLTF	TRBV30	.	TRBJ2-6
CASSLGGETARANYGYTF	TRBV7-6	.	TRBJ1-2
CASSFLVLEQFF	TRBV5-8	.	TRBJ2-1
CASSWTGGSYEQYF	TRBV19	TRBD1	TRBJ2-7
CASSPGQAPSKFF	TRBV7-2	TRBD1	TRBJ2-1
CASSEGRGVTGRNEKLFF	TRBV2	TRBD1	TRBJ1-4
CASSDETGAYEQYF	TRBV2	TRBD1	.
CASSLGPLYEQYF	TRBV27	.	TRBJ2-7
CASSQVTSGSFHEQFF	TRBV4-1	TRBD2	TRBJ2-1
CASSPYRGSTTNEKLFF	TRBV11-2	TRBD1	TRBJ1-4
CASSHLSGGSLYNEQFF	TRBV4-1	.	TRBJ2-1
CASSVTQGPRAFF	TRBV14	.	TRBJ1-1
CASSTGSSAAGELFF	TRBV2	.	TRBJ2-2
CASSPRGEKLFF	TRBV5-1	.	TRBJ1-4
CAWSVQGYGYTF	TRBV30	.	TRBJ1-2
CASSIGVSGNTIYF	TRBV6-1	.	TRBJ1-3
CASSQSPPPPRETQYF	TRBV4-1	.	TRBJ2-5
CAWSITGTGSGKLFF	TRBV30	TRBD1	TRBJ1-4
CATSRASGRARDEQFF	TRBV15	TRBD2	TRBJ2-1